Each of the 24 T cell receptor beta chains below was sequenced from the same sample in a study of blood T cell repertoires in COVID-19. Data came from immunoSEQ multiplex PCR; TCRdb stores just in-frame clones and leaves some out. Of 200,000 to 250,000 clones listed, more than 75% are singletons. Input material: peripheral blood. Receptors originate from a man in his fifties or sixties who had recovered from COVID-19.

The CDR3 nucleotides read TGCGCCAGCCGACTGACAGGACGCTATGGCTACACCTTC. Translated, it gives CASRLTGRYGYTF. The chain has TRBV10-2 and TRBJ1-2; D is perhaps TRBD1 (6 bases). Germline lookup yields CDR1 WSHSY and CDR2 SAAADI. The V end was cut by 8 bases, the J end by 4 bases, with 14 bases between. The CDR3 spans 13 residues.

The chain uses TRBV28 and TRBJ1-2; D uncertain. Germline CDR1 and CDR2: MDHEN and SYDVKM. The CDR3 totals 15 residues. With 5 bases removed from V and 4 bases from J, the gap between germline ends came to 17 bases. CDR3 region: CASSPTTVFFYGYTF. For the CDR3, the DNA is TGTGCCAGCAGTCCTACTACTGTTTTCTTCTATGGCTACACCTTC.

The chain recombines TRBV30 with TRBJ1-5, with D uncertain. V was shortened by 0 bases and J by 7 bases, with 7 bases between the two germline ends. Germline values: CDR1 GTSNPN, CDR2 SVGIG (reference sequence). This CDR3 comprises 12 residues. CDR3 sequence: CAWSVGGQPQHF. CDR3 coding DNA: TGTGCCTGGAGTGTTGGAGGACAGCCCCAGCATTTT.

The chain couples TRBV9 to TRBJ1-1; D remains unclear. V was pared by 0 bases and J by 0 bases, with 9 bases between. Germline V lookup: CDR1 SGDLS, CDR2 YYNGEE. This CDR3 region has 15 residues. CDR3 in DNA: TGTGCCAGCAGCGTAGATAACCCTATGAACACTGAAGCTTTCTTT. Translation: CASSVDNPMNTEAFF.

The V call is TRBV11-2, the J call TRBJ2-7; no clear D gene. From germline, CDR1 is SGHAT and CDR2 FQNNGV. Trimming removed 1 base at V and 2 bases at J, with 9 bases between. The CDR3 is made up of 14 amino acids. The CDR3 reads CASSLGRSTYEQYF. CDR3 DNA: TGTGCCAGCAGCTTAGGGCGGAGCACCTACGAGCAGTACTTC.

This clone was picked up a small number of times. The J gene is TRBJ2-2, the V gene TRBV5-1; tentative D call: TRBD2 (5 bases). V was cut by 5 bases and J by 4 bases, with 15 bases left in between. The CDR3 contains 15 residues. CDR1 and CDR2 from the germline V gene are SGHRS and YFSETQ. The CDR3 loop is CASRGIGSGTGELFF. CDR3 bases: TGCGCCAGCAGAGGAATAGGGAGCGGCACCGGGGAGCTGTTTTTT.

This clone was observed a single time. The chain carries TRBV5-1 and TRBJ2-7; 7 positions match TRBD1. The length of the CDR3 is 15 residues. V trimming: 3 bases; J trimming: 1 base; junction bases outside the gene matches: 7. Germline CDR1 reads SGHRS; CDR2 reads YFSETQ. CDR3 loop: CASSSRDRSSYEQYF. CDR3 bases: TGCGCCAGCAGCTCCCGGGACAGATCGTCCTACGAGCAGTACTTC. The full variable domain, completed using reference TRBV5-1 and TRBJ2-7, is KAGVTQTPRYLIKTRGQQVTLSCSPISGHRSVSWYQQTPGQGLQFLFEYFSETQRNKGNFPGRFSGRQFSNSRSEMNVSTLELGDSALYLCASSSRDRSSYEQYFGPGTRLTVT.

The CDR3 region is CATSREAGNQPQHF. CDR3 DNA: TGTGCCACCAGCAGAGAGGCAGGGAATCAGCCCCAGCATTTT. V and J are TRBV15 and TRBJ1-5, with D perhaps TRBD1 (5 bases). This CDR3 spans 14 amino acids. CDR1 LNHNV and CDR2 YYDKDF come from the germline V gene (reference sequence). Trimming removed 0 bases from V and 4 bases from J, with 7 bases in between.

The V and J genes are TRBV19 and TRBJ2-7; D is possibly TRBD1 (7 bases). This CDR3 spans 15 amino acids. The germline V and J ends were trimmed by 1 base and 2 bases, with 12 bases remaining between them. Looked up from germline, CDR1 is LNHDA and CDR2 is SQIVND (reference sequence). Here the CDR3 reads CASSIGQGGTYEQYF. As DNA, the CDR3 is TGTGCCAGTAGTATAGGACAGGGAGGCACCTACGAGCAGTACTTC.

V and J are TRBV5-4 and TRBJ2-1; 13 nucleotides line up with TRBD2. CDR1 is SGHNT, CDR2 YYREEE, per germline (reference sequence). The CDR3 sequence is 17 residues long. Trimming cost V 0 bases and J 0 bases; bases outside gene matches: 0. Written as DNA, the CDR3 is TGTGCCAGCAGCTTGGGACTAGCGGGAGGCTCCTACAATGAGCAGTTCTTC. It yields the protein CASSLGLAGGSYNEQFF.

The rearrangement joins TRBV5-1 to TRBJ1-5; D call uncertain. Per the germline V gene, CDR1 is SGHRS and CDR2 is YFSETQ. The length of the CDR3 is 16 residues. V lost 1 base, J lost 0 bases, and 11 bases lay in between. CDR3 in DNA: TGCGCCAGCAGCTTGCAGGTTGGGTATAGCAATCAGCCCCAGCATTTT. The encoded protein is CASSLQVGYSNQPQHF.

The chain couples TRBV6-5 to TRBJ2-1, with 13 nucleotides matching TRBD2. The CDR3 runs to 15 residues. After removal of 6 bases from V and 2 bases from J, the junction contained 1 base not matched to a gene. Germline CDR1 is MNHEY and CDR2 is SVGAGI. The CDR3 DNA reads as TGTGCCAGCAGACTAGCGGGAGGGCCCTACAATGAGCAGTTCTTC. This gives the protein CASRLAGGPYNEQFF.

The chain employs TRBV7-9 and TRBJ1-2; TRBD1 is a possible D gene (6 bases). The V and J ends lost 10 bases and 7 bases respectively, with 19 bases between them. The V gene's germline CDR1 is SEHNR and CDR2 FQNEAQ (reference sequence). This CDR3 is 13 amino acids long. The CDR3 DNA sequence: TGTGCCATCCCCAGAGGGGGGGCAGTTGGCTACACCTTC. Residues: CAIPRGGAVGYTF. Combining the CDR3 with reference TRBV7-9 and TRBJ1-2 gives the whole variable domain DTGVSQNPRHKITKRGQNVTFRCDPISEHNRLYWYRQTLGQGPEFLTYFQNEAQLEKSRLLSDRFSAERPKGSFSTLEIQRTEQGDSAMYLCAIPRGGAVGYTFGSGTRLTVV.

V usage is TRBV28 and J usage is TRBJ2-1, with D maybe TRBD2 (6 bases). The CDR3 consists of 16 residues. Germline CDR1 is MDHEN and CDR2 is SYDVKM. Trimming left V 6 bases short and J 4 bases short, with 19 bases between. The CDR3 DNA follows: TGTGCCAGCAGCCCTACCGGGACTGGAGCATACAATGAGCAGTTCTTC. Its translation is CASSPTGTGAYNEQFF.

The rearrangement links TRBV28 to TRBJ1-5; 10 bases line up with TRBD1. The CDR3 has 17 amino acids. Germline CDR1 MDHEN, CDR2 SYDVKM. Trimming at V came to 3 bases and at J to 2 bases, leaving 7 bases not matched to a gene. The CDR3 sequence: CASSFRGQGFGNQPQHF. For the CDR3, the DNA is TGTGCCAGCAGTTTTCGGGGACAGGGGTTTGGCAATCAGCCCCAGCATTTT.

The chain carries TRBV5-1 and TRBJ2-3; TRBD1 matches at 10 bases. The CDR3 consists of 16 residues. From germline, CDR1 is SGHRS and CDR2 YFSETQ. Germline trimming cut 8 bases from V and 1 base from J; bases unmatched to any gene: 10. The CDR3, as DNA: TGCGCCAGTTCCCCCCCGGGGACAGGGGGCACAGATACGCAGTATTTT. Residues: CASSPPGTGGTDTQYF.

The V and J genes are TRBV28 and TRBJ2-1; 7 bases fit TRBD1. This CDR3 has 15 amino acids. Germline V gene data show CDR1 as MDHEN and CDR2 as SYDVKM. V dropped 3 bases and J dropped 4; count of bases not matched to a gene: 6. The CDR3 region is CASSFSGTDYNEQFF. Here the CDR3 DNA reads TGTGCCAGCAGTTTTTCCGGGACAGATTACAATGAGCAGTTCTTC. Full variable domain (outside the CDR3, taken from reference TRBV28 and TRBJ2-1): DVKVTQSSRYLVKRTGEKVFLECVQDMDHENMFWYRQDPGLGLRLIYFSYDVKMKEKGDIPEGYSVSREKKERFSLILESASTNQTSMYLCASSFSGTDYNEQFFGPGTRLTVL.

This sequence joins TRBV28 and TRBJ1-2, with TRBD1 as a possible D gene (6 bases). The germline V and J ends were trimmed by 1 base and 0 bases, with 9 bases remaining between them. The CDR3 covers 15 residues. Germline CDR1 MDHEN, CDR2 SYDVKM. CDR3 residues: CASSLYRAANYGYTF. In nucleotides, the CDR3 is TGTGCCAGCAGTTTATACAGGGCGGCTAACTATGGCTACACCTTC.

The chain has TRBV30 and TRBJ1-6; perhaps TRBD1 as D (6 bases). The CDR3 totals 15 residues. The germline gives CDR1 GTSNPN, CDR2 SVGIG (reference sequence). V was trimmed by 1 base and J by 4 bases, leaving 11 bases between them. CDR3 protein: CAWSAPGQYNSPLHF. The CDR3 DNA follows: TGTGCCTGGAGTGCCCCGGGACAATATAATTCACCCCTCCACTTT.

J is TRBJ2-2 and V is TRBV18, with D uncertain. The CDR3 length is 17 residues. Germline V gives CDR1 KGHSH, CDR2 LQKENI. Trimming removed 0 bases from V and 0 bases from J, with 11 bases in between. CDR3 nucleotides: TGTGCCAGCTCACCACCTTCGCGGAGCACGAACACCGGGGAGCTGTTTTTT. Protein: CASSPPSRSTNTGELFF.

V and J are TRBV7-2 and TRBJ2-5, with 15 positions matching TRBD2. The V and J ends lost 5 bases and 5 bases, in that order; junction bases with no gene match: 6. The CDR3 runs 16 residues. Germline CDR1 is SGHTA and CDR2 is FQGNSA. The CDR3 region is CASSEGTSGRLETQYF. In DNA, the CDR3 is TGTGCCAGCAGCGAGGGGACTAGCGGGAGGCTGGAGACCCAGTACTTC.

V and J are TRBV5-1 and TRBJ1-5; maybe TRBD1 (6 bases). The CDR3 is made up of 17 amino acids. Germline values: CDR1 SGHRS, CDR2 YFSETQ. The V and J ends lost 2 bases and 7 bases respectively, with 22 bases between them. The CDR3 DNA sequence: TGCGCCAGCAGCTTATACCCCCGGGGGGCAAGTGGGCAGCCCCAGCATTTT. This encodes CASSLYPRGASGQPQHF. The full variable domain, rest sourced from reference TRBV5-1 and TRBJ1-5, is KAGVTQTPRYLIKTRGQQVTLSCSPISGHRSVSWYQQTPGQGLQFLFEYFSETQRNKGNFPGRFSGRQFSNSRSEMNVSTLELGDSALYLCASSLYPRGASGQPQHFGDGTRLSIL.

V and J are TRBV6-4 and TRBJ2-3; 12 nucleotides agree with TRBD2. Germline-derived CDR1 and CDR2 are MRHNA and SNTAGT. The CDR3 contains 15 residues. V trimming: 11 bases; J trimming: 0 bases; junction bases outside the gene matches: 6. DNA of the CDR3: TGTGCCTCCCGGACTAGCGGGGCTAGCACAGATACGCAGTATTTT. This codes for CASRTSGASTDTQYF.

The V call is TRBV9, the J call TRBJ1-3; TRBD1 is a possible D gene (5 bases). The CDR3 runs 16 residues. V was shortened by 0 bases and J by 0 bases, with 10 bases between the two germline ends. Per germline, CDR1 SGDLS and CDR2 YYNGEE. The CDR3: CASSVAGPSSGNTIYF. CDR3 DNA: TGTGCCAGCAGCGTAGCAGGGCCGTCCTCTGGAAACACCATATATTTT.